Listed below are T cell receptor beta chains from one sample, sequenced in a study of early T cells in non-severe SARS-CoV-2 infection. TCRdb recomputed calls from the 5' RACE reads with MiXCR, one row per CDR3 protein. The sample has over 55,000 distinct CDR3 sequences; about 12% are singletons. The sequencing sample was made of whole blood. Receptors were obtained from an adult who was a healthcare worker with PCR-confirmed SARS-CoV-2 infection or an uninfected control (not recorded which). CDR3s include the opening cysteine and the closing phenylalanine or tryptophan. A D gene is named only where the DNA matches it firmly. A clone size is listed for some rows: how often the clone was seen (once, few, many), or a class if it is expanded.

TRBV6-6	TRBJ2-4	-	-	CASTPPEKNIQYF	TGTGCCAGCACCCCTCCTGAGAAAAACATTCAGTACTTC
TRBV7-3	TRBJ1-3	many	-	CASSPLNRGSAGNTIYF	TGTGCCAGCAGCCCGCTGAATCGGGGGTCTGCCGGAAACACCATATATTTT
TRBV12-3/TRBV12-4	TRBJ2-1	-	TRBD2	CASSSPAGLYNEQFF	TGTGCCAGCAGTTCCCCAGCGGGATTATACAATGAGCAGTTCTTC
TRBV30	TRBJ2-2	many	-	CAWNVVRGTGELFF	TGTGCCTGGAATGTAGTGAGGGGTACCGGGGAGCTGTTTTTT
TRBV9	TRBJ1-6	many	TRBD1	CASSDGTGRHSPLHF	TGTGCCAGCAGCGATGGGACAGGGAGGCATTCACCCCTCCACTTT
TRBV10-3	TRBJ1-6	-	-	CAITAGQLDNSPLHF	TGTGCCATCACTGCTGGACAGCTCGATAATTCACCCCTCCACTTT
TRBV7-2	TRBJ2-3	-	-	CASSPYPSRGDTQYF	TGTGCCAGCAGCCCCTACCCCTCCCGGGGAGATACGCAGTATTTT
TRBV5-1	TRBJ2-2	many	TRBD2	CASSSRLANTGELFF	TGCGCCAGCAGCTCTAGACTAGCTAACACCGGGGAGCTGTTTTTT
TRBV6-5	TRBJ2-3	many	-	CASSYSPGLDTQYF	TGTGCCAGCAGTTACAGTCCGGGTCTGGATACGCAGTATTTT
TRBV27	TRBJ2-1	many	TRBD2	CASSPTSGRTDEQFF	TGTGCCAGCAGCCCCACTAGCGGGAGAACCGATGAGCAGTTCTTC
TRBV6-2/TRBV6-3	TRBJ2-5	-	-	CASSLWSPETQYF	TGTGCCAGCAGTCTCTGGTCCCCAGAGACCCAGTACTTC
TRBV7-9	TRBJ1-1	many	-	CASSLINYVGFF	TGTGCCAGCAGCTTAATAAATTATGTGGGTTTCTTT
TRBV9	TRBJ2-5	-	-	CASSPLDRSQETQYF	TGTGCCAGCAGCCCCCTCGACCGAAGCCAAGAGACCCAGTACTTC